What follows describes a single T cell receptor beta chain. The antigen remains unidentified. Germline CDR1 LGHDT, CDR2 YNNKEL (reference sequence). This CDR3 has 15 amino acids. Trimming removed 4 bases at V and 4 bases at J, with 16 bases between. These data originate in a study of CD8 T cells in Susac syndrome. RNA was extracted with the RNeasy kit, and a quantity of roughly 0.5 to 1 ug was reverse transcribed using random hexamers. An immunoSEQ multiplex PCR generated amplified TCR beta CDR3 products spanning 54 Vbeta and 13 Jbeta. TCRdb itself ran the immunoSEQ multiplex PCR reads through MiXCR, one entry per CDR3 protein. The sample includes around 180,000 distinct CDR3 sequences, approximately 94% of them seen just once. Treatment-naive patients with stable or active relapsing-remitting disease served as multiple sclerosis controls. Negative isolation was used for CD8+ and CD4+ T cells, and FACS enrichment was applied to TEMRA cells.

Whole-study results and caveats: The authors acknowledged that the study's TCR sequencing and HLA analysis involved relatively few individuals.

The rearrangement joins TRBV3-1 to TRBJ1-2, with D unclear. The clonotype was recovered from a human donor with multiple sclerosis. The specimen was CD4+ T cells from PBMCs. Written as DNA, the CDR3 is TGTGCCAGCAGCCCAAACCCCGCAGGTTTCTATGGCTACACCTTC. Translated: CASSPNPAGFYGYTF. Based on the CDR3 plus reference TRBV3-1 and TRBJ1-2, the full variable domain is DTAVSQTPKYLVTQMGNDKSIKCEQNLGHDTMYWYKQDSKKFLKIMFSYNNKELIINETVPNRFSPKSPDKAHLNLHINSLELGDSAVYFCASSPNPAGFYGYTFGSGTRLTVV.